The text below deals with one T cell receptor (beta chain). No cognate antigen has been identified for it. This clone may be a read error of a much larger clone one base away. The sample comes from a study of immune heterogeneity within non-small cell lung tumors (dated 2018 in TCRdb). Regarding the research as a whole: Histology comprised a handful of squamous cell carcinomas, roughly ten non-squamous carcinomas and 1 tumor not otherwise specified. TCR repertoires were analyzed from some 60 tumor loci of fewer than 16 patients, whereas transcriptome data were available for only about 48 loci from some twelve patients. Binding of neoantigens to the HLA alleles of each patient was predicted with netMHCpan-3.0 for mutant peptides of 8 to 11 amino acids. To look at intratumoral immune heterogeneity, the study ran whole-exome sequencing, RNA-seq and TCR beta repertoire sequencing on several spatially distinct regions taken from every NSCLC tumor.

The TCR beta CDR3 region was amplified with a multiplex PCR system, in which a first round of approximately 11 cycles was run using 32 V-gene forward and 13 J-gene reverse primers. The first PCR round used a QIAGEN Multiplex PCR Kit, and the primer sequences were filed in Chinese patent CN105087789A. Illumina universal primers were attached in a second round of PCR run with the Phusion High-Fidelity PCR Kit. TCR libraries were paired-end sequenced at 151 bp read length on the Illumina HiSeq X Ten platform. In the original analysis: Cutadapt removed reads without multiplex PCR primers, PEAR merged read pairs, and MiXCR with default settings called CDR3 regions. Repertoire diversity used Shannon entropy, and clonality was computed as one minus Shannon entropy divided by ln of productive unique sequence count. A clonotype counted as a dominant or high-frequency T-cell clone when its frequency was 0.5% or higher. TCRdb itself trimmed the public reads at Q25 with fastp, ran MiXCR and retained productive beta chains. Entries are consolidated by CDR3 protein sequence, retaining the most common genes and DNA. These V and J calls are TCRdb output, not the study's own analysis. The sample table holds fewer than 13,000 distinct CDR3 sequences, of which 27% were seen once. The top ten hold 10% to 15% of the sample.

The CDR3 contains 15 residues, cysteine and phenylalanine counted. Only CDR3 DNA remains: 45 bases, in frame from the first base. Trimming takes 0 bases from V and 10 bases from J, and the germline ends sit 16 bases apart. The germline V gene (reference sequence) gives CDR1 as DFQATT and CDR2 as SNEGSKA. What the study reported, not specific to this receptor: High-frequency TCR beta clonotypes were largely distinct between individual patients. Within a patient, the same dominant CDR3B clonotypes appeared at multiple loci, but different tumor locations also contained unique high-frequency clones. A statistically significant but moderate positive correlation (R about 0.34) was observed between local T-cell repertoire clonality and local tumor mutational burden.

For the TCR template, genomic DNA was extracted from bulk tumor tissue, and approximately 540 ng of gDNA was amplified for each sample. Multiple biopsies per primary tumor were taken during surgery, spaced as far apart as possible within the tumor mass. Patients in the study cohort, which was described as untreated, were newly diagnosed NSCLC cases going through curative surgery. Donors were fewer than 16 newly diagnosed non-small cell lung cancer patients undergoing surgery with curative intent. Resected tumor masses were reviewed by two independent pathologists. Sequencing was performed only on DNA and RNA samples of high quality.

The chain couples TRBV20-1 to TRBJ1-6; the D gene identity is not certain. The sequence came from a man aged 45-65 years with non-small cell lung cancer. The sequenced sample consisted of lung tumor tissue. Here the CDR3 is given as CSARDIRQDQSPLHF. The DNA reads TGCAGTGCTAGAGATATCAGGCAGGACCAATCACCCCTCCACTTT.